This T cell receptor (beta chain) was sequenced during a study of cytomegalovirus exposure and HLA in healthy donors. Study in general: Sequencing of about 200 million T cells in an earlier analysis found under 120 million unique TCR beta sequences. Study-level findings and limits: By HLA locus, TCR association rates varied in a later analysis, with DRB1 showing the most and HLA-C the fewest. A missense DCLRE1C variant was associated with V- and J-gene trimming of TCR beta chains in a later analysis, and an independent cohort replicated the association.

CDR1 and CDR2 (germline): SEHNR, FQNEAQ (reference sequence). V was cut by 3 bases and J by 0 bases, with 9 bases left in between. The CDR3 length is 14 residues. Primers: 60 Vbeta forward and 13 Jbeta reverse. Repertoires were generated with immunoSEQ multiplex PCR, while TCRdb's copy carries only in-frame clones and drops some. The sample consists of about 130,000 clones, 79% of them appearing once. This clone was detected only a few times. Its antigen is unknown. The source material was PBMCs. The receptor comes from a man between 35 and 55 years old in good health and CMV-seropositive. This chain joins TRBV7-9 and TRBJ2-7; D is possibly TRBD1 (6 bases). CDR3 DNA: TGTGCCAGCAGCTTGGAGGACAGCTCCTACGAGCAGTACTTC. Protein product: CASSLEDSSYEQYF.